The 27 T cell receptor beta chains presented below share a single source sample, sequenced in a study of cytomegalovirus exposure and HLA in healthy donors. The PCR made use of 60 Vbeta and 13 Jbeta primers. Measured with immunoSEQ multiplex PCR; TCRdb has only the in-frame clones, and not every one. This table has 100,000 to 130,000 clones, 77% appearing once. The source material was PBMCs. The receptor source for this set is a male donor in good health and CMV-seronegative.

The genes are TRBV28 and TRBJ2-7, with a possible D match to TRBD1 (5 bases). Deletions cut 8 bases from V and 0 bases from J, with 17 bases between. This CDR3 region has 15 residues. Germline V CDR1 and CDR2: MDHEN, SYDVKM. CDR3 region: CASGQPPADSYEQYF. In nucleotides, the CDR3 is TGTGCCAGCGGACAACCCCCGGCTGACTCCTACGAGCAGTACTTC.

This clone was seen more than once but under ten times. CDR3 nucleotides: TGTGCCAGCAGCTCTCGTGGTAGCGGGAGAGGTGGGGCCAACGTCCTGACTTTC. Translation: CASSSRGSGRGGANVLTF. This rearrangement joins TRBV7-9 to TRBJ2-6; 9 nucleotides match TRBD2. CDR1 is SEHNR and CDR2 is FQNEAQ in the germline V gene (reference sequence). The CDR3 consists of 18 residues. V was pared by 4 bases and J by 3 bases, with 10 bases of the junction left unmatched.

The CDR3 coding sequence is TGTGCCAGCAGTTATGGAGGGGGCAGGGACGAGCAGTACTTC. Its translation: CASSYGGGRDEQYF. V is TRBV6-5 and J is TRBJ2-5, with a weak D call TRBD1 (7 bases). The end of the DNA fits TRBJ2-7 better, so the J call may be wrong. Germline V lookup: CDR1 MNHEY, CDR2 SVGAGI. The CDR3 is made up of 14 amino acids.

The J gene is TRBJ2-7, the V gene TRBV19; the match to TRBD1 covers 10 bases. Germline CDR1 LNHDA, CDR2 SQIVND (reference sequence). The CDR3 spans 14 residues. Germline trimming cut 6 bases from V and 3 bases from J; bases unmatched to any gene: 5. The DNA for the CDR3 is TGTGCCAGTAGCCCCGGGACAGGGGACTACGAGCAGTACTTC. Translation gives CASSPGTGDYEQYF.

The V and J genes are TRBV19 and TRBJ2-2; 9 nucleotides align to TRBD2. Germline values: CDR1 LNHDA, CDR2 SQIVND (reference sequence). The CDR3 is 14 residues long. V gave up 7 bases and J gave up 4 bases; unmatched junction bases: 4. CDR3 loop: CASKGTSSTGELFF. The CDR3 DNA follows: TGTGCCAGTAAAGGGACTAGCAGCACCGGGGAGCTGTTTTTT.

J is TRBJ2-7 and V is TRBV5-1; 7 bases line up with TRBD1. With 4 bases clipped from V and 0 bases from J, the junction kept 7 bases outside the gene matches. The CDR3 consists of 15 residues. Per germline, CDR1 SGHRS and CDR2 YFSETQ. The CDR3 DNA follows: TGCGCCAGCAGCCACAGGGGAACATCCTCCTACGAGCAGTACTTC. Residues: CASSHRGTSSYEQYF.

The chain couples TRBV2 to TRBJ2-1; D is unclear. The CDR3 consists of 13 residues. The germline V gene has CDR1 SNHLY and CDR2 FYNNEI. The V gene lost 4 bases and the J gene lost 2 bases, with 6 bases spanning the gap. The CDR3 here is CASSASPYNEQFF. The CDR3 nucleotides are TGTGCCAGCAGTGCCTCCCCCTACAATGAGCAGTTCTTC.

V gene TRBV10-3 combines with J gene TRBJ2-1; 13 bases fit TRBD2. Trimming removed 4 bases from V and 3 bases from J; junction bases left unmatched: 3. CDR3 length equals 16 residues. CDR1 is ENHRY, CDR2 SYGVKD, per germline. The chain's CDR3 is CAISGTSGRSYNEQFF. The DNA for the CDR3 is TGTGCCATCAGTGGGACTAGCGGGAGAAGCTACAATGAGCAGTTCTTC.

This chain joins TRBV5-6 and TRBJ2-5; the D gene is possibly TRBD1 (5 bases). The J call may not be correct, given that the DNA end is closer to TRBJ2-7. Germline V gene lookup returns CDR1 SGHDT and CDR2 YYEEEE. This CDR3 spans 14 amino acids. CDR3 in amino acids: CASSLIGDLYEQYF. The CDR3 coding sequence is TGTGCCAGCAGCTTGATAGGGGATCTCTACGAGCAGTACTTC.

The chain is built from TRBV12-5 and TRBJ2-1; 8 bases are shared with TRBD1. This CDR3 contains 16 residues. Germline CDR1 LGHNT, CDR2 FRNRAP. After removal of 0 bases from V and 6 bases from J, the junction contained 7 bases not matched to a gene. The CDR3, as DNA: TGTGCTAGTGGTTTGGTTCTCGGACAGGGAGGCAATGAGCAGTTCTTC. As protein: CASGLVLGQGGNEQFF.

The chain is built from TRBV6-5 and TRBJ2-7, with 8 positions matching TRBD1. J was trimmed by 6 bases and V by 5 bases; bases with no gene match: 3. The CDR3 covers 12 residues. Looked up from germline, CDR1 is MNHEY and CDR2 is SVGAGI. The CDR3 sequence: CASSTGGGEQYF. In DNA, the CDR3 is TGTGCCAGCAGTACAGGGGGAGGCGAGCAGTACTTC.

Only one count was recorded for this clone. The chain is built from TRBV27 and TRBJ2-3, with 10 nucleotides matching TRBD2. This CDR3 spans 16 amino acids. V dropped 8 bases and J dropped 4; count of bases not matched to a gene: 12. Germline values: CDR1 MNHEY, CDR2 SMNVEV (reference sequence). Here the CDR3 reads CASGVPGLAGADTQYF. The CDR3 DNA follows: TGTGCCAGCGGGGTACCGGGGCTAGCGGGAGCAGATACGCAGTATTTT.

This chain connects TRBV5-1 to TRBJ1-1; D possibly corresponds to TRBD1 (6 bases). The germline V gene has CDR1 SGHRS and CDR2 YFSETQ. The CDR3 is made up of 13 amino acids. V lost 4 bases to trimming and J lost 7 bases, with 14 bases between them. CDR3 nucleotide sequence: TGCGCCAGCAGCCCCGCCGGGACATTTGAAGCTTTCTTT. It encodes CASSPAGTFEAFF.

This clone was observed a few times. The CDR3, as DNA: TGTGCCAGCAGCCCGGCGGGGGGGGCTACAGATACGCAGTATTTT. Translated: CASSPAGGATDTQYF. This chain connects TRBV7-6 to TRBJ2-3; the match to TRBD2 covers 9 bases. The CDR3 contains 15 residues. V lost 5 bases to trimming and J lost 3 bases; unmatched junction nucleotides: 6. Looked up from germline, CDR1 is SGHVS and CDR2 is FNYEAQ.

J is TRBJ2-2 and V is TRBV7-3; 7 bases are shared with TRBD1. The CDR3 is made up of 14 amino acids. The germline gives CDR1 SGHTA, CDR2 FQGTGA. V gave up 5 bases and J gave up 7 bases; unmatched junction bases: 7. CDR3 sequence: CASSVIQGSGELFF. Written as DNA, the CDR3 is TGTGCCAGCAGCGTGATACAGGGGAGCGGGGAGCTGTTTTTT.

The V gene is TRBV7-6, the J gene TRBJ2-1, with 13 bases aligning to TRBD2. After removal of 4 bases from V and 5 bases from J, the junction contained 5 bases not matched to a gene. Germline V CDR1 and CDR2: SGHVS, FNYEAQ. This CDR3 spans 16 amino acids. The CDR3, as DNA: TGTGCCAGCAGCTACCCCGGGACTAGCGGGAACAATGAGCAGTTCTTC. It is translated as CASSYPGTSGNNEQFF.

J is TRBJ1-6 and V is TRBV6-4; D gene uncertain. CDR3 length: 13 amino acids. Trimming pared 0 bases from V and 7 bases from J, leaving 4 bases between. Germline V lookup: CDR1 MRHNA, CDR2 SNTAGT. As DNA, the CDR3 is TGTGCCAGCAGTGACTCGACAAATTCACCCCTCCACTTT. It yields the protein CASSDSTNSPLHF.

V is TRBV6-4 and J is TRBJ2-1; 7 positions agree with TRBD2. Germline lookup yields CDR1 MRHNA and CDR2 SNTAGT. The V and J ends lost 7 bases and 8 bases, in that order; junction bases with no gene match: 14. The CDR3 length is 15 residues. The CDR3 loop reads CASKRGGGRGDEQFF. The DNA of the CDR3 is TGTGCCAGCAAACGGGGTGGTGGCCGGGGGGATGAGCAGTTCTTC.

The J gene is TRBJ2-3, the V gene TRBV9; D is unresolved. V was clipped by 0 bases and J by 3 bases, with 8 bases between them. In germline, CDR1 is SGDLS, CDR2 YYNGEE. The CDR3 contains 14 residues. As DNA, the CDR3 is TGTGCCAGCAGCGTAGATGGCAGGACAGATACGCAGTATTTT. It codes for CASSVDGRTDTQYF. The full variable domain, with the rest looked up from reference TRBV9 and TRBJ2-3, is DSGVTQTPKHLITATGQRVTLRCSPRSGDLSVYWYQQSLDQGLQFLIQYYNGEERAKGNILERFSAQQFPDLHSELNLSSLELGDSALYFCASSVDGRTDTQYFGPGTRLTVL.

This clone was counted only a few times. V and J are TRBV12-2 and TRBJ2-7; the D call in the table, TRBD1, was not verified against the DNA. TRBV12-2 is listed as a pseudogene. The CDR3 is made up of 16 amino acids. The CDR3 reads CASRCGTSTGTWEQYF. The DNA for the CDR3 is TGTGCAAGTCGCTGCGGGACATCGACAGGGACATGGGAGCAGTACTTC.

V usage is TRBV27 and J usage is TRBJ2-3; D is possibly TRBD2 (6 bases). CDR1 and CDR2 from the germline V gene are MNHEY and SMNVEV (reference sequence). V was clipped by 7 bases and J by 4 bases, with 18 bases between them. This CDR3 comprises 15 residues. The CDR3, as DNA: TGTGCCAGCAAGAAAGGGAGGAGTTATGCAGATACGCAGTATTTT. It specifies CASKKGRSYADTQYF.

The V call is TRBV6-6, the J call TRBJ2-7, with a weak D call TRBD2 (5 bases). There are 12 residues in the CDR3. Germline loops: CDR1 MNHNY, CDR2 SVGAGI (reference sequence). Trimming pared 7 bases from V and 0 bases from J, leaving 7 bases between. The CDR3 reads CASIGDSYEQYF. CDR3 DNA: TGTGCCAGCATCGGGGACTCCTACGAGCAGTACTTC.

The chain combines TRBV27 with TRBJ1-5; D is uncertain. V was trimmed by 6 bases and J by 0 bases, leaving 9 bases between them. This CDR3 spans 14 amino acids. CDR1 and CDR2 (germline): MNHEY, SMNVEV (reference sequence). CDR3 DNA sequence: TGTGCCAGCAGCCCAGGAAATAGCAATCAGCCCCAGCATTTT. Residues: CASSPGNSNQPQHF.

The chain combines TRBV27 with TRBJ2-7; D gene ambiguous. Trimming cost V 0 bases and J 3 bases, with 9 bases left between them. This CDR3 is built from 14 residues. Germline lookup yields CDR1 MNHEY and CDR2 SMNVEV (reference sequence). Written as DNA, the CDR3 is TGTGCCAGCAGTTTATCGAGGAAAAGCTACGAGCAGTACTTC. This codes for CASSLSRKSYEQYF.

This clone is categorized as medium-sized. This sequence joins TRBV4-1 and TRBJ2-1, with 9 positions matching TRBD2. The CDR3 consists of 15 residues. Germline trimming cut 2 bases from V and 4 bases from J; bases unmatched to any gene: 3. CDR1 and CDR2 (germline): MGHRA, YSYEKL. For the CDR3, the DNA is TGCGCCAGCAGCCAATTTCTAGCGGGATACAATGAGCAGTTCTTC. Protein: CASSQFLAGYNEQFF.

The rearrangement uses TRBV19 and TRBJ2-7; 7 positions agree with TRBD2. With 3 bases clipped from V and 7 bases from J, the junction kept 9 bases outside the gene matches. The CDR3 contains 14 residues. Germline CDR1 and CDR2: LNHDA and SQIVND (reference sequence). The CDR3 nucleotides read TGTGCCAGTAGTATTCCCGCGCTCGGGGGGGAGCAGTACTTC. Its translation: CASSIPALGGEQYF.

The chain carries TRBV7-7 and TRBJ1-4; tentatively, D is TRBD1 (6 bases). The germline gives CDR1 SSHAT, CDR2 FNYEAQ (reference sequence). Between the trimmed V and J ends, which lost 4 bases and 2 bases, there was a span of 11 bases. The CDR3 runs to 15 residues. The CDR3 protein is CASSSGQTTNEKLFF. CDR3 DNA: TGTGCCAGCAGCTCCGGACAGACGACTAATGAAAAACTGTTTTTT.